Following are 24 T cell receptor beta chains from one sample sequenced in a study of PD-1 blockade in classical Hodgkin lymphoma. Time point noted: cycle 4 day 1 (C4D1), after 5 to 7 weeks of nivolumab. There was relapse after autologous stem cell transplantation in every patient, and there was variation in brentuximab vedotin exposure. TCRdb's copy holds only in-frame clones and misses some; the assay was immunoSEQ multiplex PCR. Of 90,000 to 100,000 clones in the sample, 78% are singletons; the top ten hold 8% to 9.5%. The sample consisted of peripheral blood mononuclear cells (PBMCs), taken before the fourth cycle of nivolumab. Source of these receptors: a human donor with classical Hodgkin lymphoma.

This chain uses TRBV6-5 with TRBJ2-7; TRBD2 matches 8 bases. After removal of 3 bases from V and 1 base from J, the junction contained 5 bases not matched to a gene. The V gene's germline CDR1 is MNHEY and CDR2 SVGAGI. The CDR3 sequence is 15 residues long. The CDR3 DNA sequence: TGTGCCAGCAGTTATGGCGGGAGGCCTTCCTACGAGCAGTACTTC. It translates to CASSYGGRPSYEQYF.

This sequence joins TRBV6-5 and TRBJ1-1; D perhaps matches TRBD1 (5 bases). Trimming stripped 6 bases from V and 1 base from J, with 15 bases between. Germline V lookup: CDR1 MNHEY, CDR2 SVGAGI. CDR3 length: 15 residues. CDR3 in amino acids: CASRKTPTGNTEAFF. As DNA, the CDR3 is TGTGCCAGCAGAAAAACACCAACAGGGAACACTGAAGCTTTCTTT.

This chain connects TRBV27 to TRBJ1-2, with D possibly being TRBD1 (6 bases). Germline V CDR1 and CDR2: MNHEY, SMNVEV (reference sequence). Trimming left V 3 bases short and J 3 bases short, with 23 bases between. CDR3 length equals 18 residues. CDR3 sequence reads: CASSFRGRGSEHYYGYTF. In DNA, the CDR3 is TGTGCCAGCAGTTTCAGGGGTAGGGGCAGCGAGCATTACTATGGCTACACCTTC.

The V gene is TRBV6-5, the J gene TRBJ1-1; perhaps TRBD1 as D (5 bases). V shed 7 bases and J shed 5 bases, with 11 bases lying between them. The germline V gene encodes CDR1 MNHEY and CDR2 SVGAGI. This CDR3 comprises 12 residues. The CDR3 loop reads CASTGWGTEAFF. CDR3 DNA: TGTGCCAGCACCGGCTGGGGGACTGAAGCTTTCTTT.

The chain has TRBV30 and TRBJ1-1; D unresolved. V dropped 0 bases and J dropped 4 bases, with 6 bases sitting between them. This CDR3 is 12 amino acids long. Germline CDR1 and CDR2: GTSNPN and SVGIG (reference sequence). The CDR3 loop reads CAWSVVFTEAFF. For the CDR3, the DNA is TGTGCCTGGAGTGTAGTGTTCACTGAAGCTTTCTTT.

The chain is built from TRBV15 and TRBJ2-1; no firm D call. There are 13 residues in the CDR3. Trimming pared 0 bases from V and 9 bases from J, leaving 9 bases between. Germline V gene data show CDR1 as LNHNV and CDR2 as YYDKDF (reference sequence). The CDR3 spells CATSRDLTVEQFF. The DNA for the CDR3 is TGTGCCACCAGCAGAGATCTGACCGTTGAGCAGTTCTTC.

This chain connects TRBV22-1 to TRBJ2-1; the table's D call TRBD2 went unverified against the DNA. TRBV22-1 is an annotated pseudogene. The CDR3 totals 16 residues. CDR3 sequence reads: CPGSARAGHFYNEQFF. The CDR3 DNA follows: TGTCCTGGGAGCGCCCGAGCGGGACACTTCTACAATGAGCAGTTCTTC.

This sequence joins TRBV7-6 and TRBJ2-7; 11 bases are shared with TRBD1. After removal of 5 bases from V and 3 bases from J, the junction contained 12 bases not matched to a gene. Germline V gene data show CDR1 as SGHVS and CDR2 as FNYEAQ. There are 17 residues in the CDR3. CDR3 sequence: CASSTPGTGGEIYEQYF. CDR3 sequence (DNA): TGTGCCAGCAGCACCCCTGGGACAGGGGGAGAGATCTACGAGCAGTACTTC.

The chain couples TRBV19 to TRBJ1-2; D remains unclear. The CDR3 loop spans 18 amino acids. The germline gives CDR1 LNHDA, CDR2 SQIVND (reference sequence). V lost 1 base and J lost 8, with 26 bases in between. DNA of the CDR3: TGTGCCAGTAGTATAGTTGGAGGGCGATCCGCACTCCCTTCCGGCTACACCTTC. Protein product: CASSIVGGRSALPSGYTF.

The gene calls are TRBV7-2 and TRBJ2-2; D is unresolved. The V gene's germline CDR1 is SGHTA and CDR2 FQGNSA. V gave up 0 bases and J gave up 6 bases, with 14 bases separating them. The CDR3 is 16 amino acids. The CDR3 region is CASSLAPPAASGELFF. As DNA, the CDR3 is TGTGCCAGCAGCTTAGCCCCCCCTGCCGCGTCCGGGGAGCTGTTTTTT.

This clone was seen a handful of times. The V and J genes are TRBV6-6 and TRBJ1-6; no firm D call. This CDR3 contains 15 residues. Trimming stripped 5 bases from V and 0 bases from J, with 8 bases between. Looked up from germline, CDR1 is MNHNY and CDR2 is SVGAGI (reference sequence). CDR3 loop: CASSNRDSYNSPLHF. Here the CDR3 DNA reads TGTGCCAGCAGTAACCGGGACTCCTATAATTCACCCCTCCACTTT.

This sequence joins TRBV28 and TRBJ1-1; no clear D. The CDR3 runs 12 residues. V lost 3 bases and J lost 8, with 10 bases in between. Germline CDR1 MDHEN, CDR2 SYDVKM. The DNA of the CDR3 is TGTGCCAGCAGTTTCAGATTTGTAGAAGCTTTCTTT. The encoded protein is CASSFRFVEAFF.

This clone was seen a few times. The V gene is TRBV5-1, the J gene TRBJ2-3; 13 bases line up with TRBD2. The V segment lost 0 bases and the J segment 3 bases; nucleotides outside the gene matches: 4. Germline CDR1 and CDR2: SGHRS and YFSETQ. The CDR3 has 17 amino acids. CDR3 in amino acids: CASSLGLAGGGTDTQYF. The CDR3 coding sequence is TGCGCCAGCAGCTTGGGACTAGCGGGGGGAGGGACAGATACGCAGTATTTT.

The chain joins TRBV5-4 to TRBJ2-3; 10 nucleotides match TRBD2. The CDR3 loop spans 14 amino acids. Germline trimming cut 7 bases from V and 2 bases from J; bases unmatched to any gene: 4. From germline, CDR1 is SGHNT and CDR2 YYREEE (reference sequence). CDR3: CASALAGDTDTQYF. Written as DNA, the CDR3 is TGTGCCAGCGCCCTAGCGGGAGACACAGATACGCAGTATTTT.

A remark on this clone: The identical CDR3 is also encoded by other nucleotide sequences in the sample. This chain joins TRBV6-5 and TRBJ1-2; 7 bases are a match to TRBD1. The junction had 3 bases not matched to a gene; V was cut back by 6 bases and J by 2 bases. CDR1 MNHEY and CDR2 SVGAGI come from the germline V gene. The CDR3 extends over 13 amino acids. The CDR3 loop is CASSRTGNYGYTF. The DNA of the CDR3 is TGTGCCAGCAGCCGGACAGGAAACTATGGCTACACCTTC.

The chain couples TRBV2 to TRBJ1-2; TRBD1 aligns across 7 bases. Germline values: CDR1 SNHLY, CDR2 FYNNEI. J lost 3 bases, V lost 8 bases, and 6 bases had no gene match. The CDR3 loop spans 13 amino acids. DNA for the CDR3: TGTGCCAGCGAGTGGGACAGCGACTATGGCTACACCTTC. This encodes CASEWDSDYGYTF.

This sequence joins TRBV19 and TRBJ2-5; possibly TRBD1 for D (6 bases). V was shortened by 5 bases and J by 2 bases, with 9 bases between the two germline ends. The CDR3 totals 13 residues. Germline-derived CDR1 and CDR2 are LNHDA and SQIVND (reference sequence). The CDR3 sequence: CASSRQEQETQYF. CDR3 sequence (DNA): TGTGCCAGTAGTCGACAGGAGCAAGAGACCCAGTACTTC.

V usage is TRBV6-5 and J usage is TRBJ1-4; D not certain. V shed 0 bases and J shed 8 bases, with 10 bases lying between them. Germline V gives CDR1 MNHEY, CDR2 SVGAGI. The CDR3 runs to 14 residues. CDR3 nucleotide sequence: TGTGCCAGCAGTTACTCGATCACGGGAGAAAAACTGTTTTTT. It specifies CASSYSITGEKLFF.

By share, this clone counts as medium-sized. The rearrangement links TRBV5-1 to TRBJ1-6; 9 bases are a match to TRBD1. The CDR3 is made up of 15 amino acids. The junction had 6 bases not matched to a gene; V was cut back by 2 bases and J by 9 bases. Germline V gives CDR1 SGHRS, CDR2 YFSETQ. The CDR3 spells CASSLGTGPSSPLHF. CDR3 coding DNA: TGCGCCAGCAGCTTAGGGACAGGGCCTAGTTCACCCCTCCACTTT.

As for this clone: Germline is not matched at one junction end, which may reflect a read error. The chain's CDR3 is CASSQYEVTEAFF. The CDR3, as DNA: TGCGCCAGCAGCCAATATGAGGTAACTGAAGCTTTCTTT. This chain uses TRBV7-9 with TRBJ1-1; D uncertain. Germline assignment: CDR1 SEHNR and CDR2 FQNEAQ (reference sequence). CDR3 length: 13 residues.

The chain recombines TRBV29-1 with TRBJ2-5; 9 positions match TRBD1. There are 13 residues in the CDR3. V lost 4 bases and J lost 5; bases outside the gene matches: 5. Germline-derived CDR1 and CDR2 are SQVTM and ANQGSEA. CDR3 protein: CSVAQGAGETQYF. The CDR3 DNA follows: TGCAGCGTTGCACAGGGGGCTGGGGAGACCCAGTACTTC.

This sequence joins TRBV27 and TRBJ2-3; tentatively, D is TRBD1 (6 bases). The CDR3 sequence is 15 residues long. The germline V and J ends were trimmed by 8 bases and 0 bases, with 15 bases remaining between them. CDR1 MNHEY and CDR2 SMNVEV come from the germline V gene (reference sequence). In DNA form, the CDR3 reads TGTGCCAGCTCCTTCCTGGGGGCAAGCACAGATACGCAGTATTTT. It is translated as CASSFLGASTDTQYF.

V usage is TRBV11-3 and J usage is TRBJ2-5; 10 positions match TRBD1. The CDR3 sequence is 17 residues long. CDR1 and CDR2 from the germline V gene are SGHNT and YENEEA. V trimming: 5 bases; J trimming: 3 bases; junction bases outside the gene matches: 12. The CDR3 sequence is CASSPGTGVRGEETQYF. The CDR3 region has the DNA TGTGCCAGCAGCCCCGGGACAGGGGTTCGGGGGGAAGAGACCCAGTACTTC.

This clone was counted a single time. The chain has TRBV7-9 and TRBJ2-1; D possibly corresponds to TRBD1 (6 bases). CDR1 and CDR2 from the germline V gene are SEHNR and FQNEAQ (reference sequence). V shed 1 base and J shed 5 bases, with 12 bases lying between them. The CDR3 is 15 residues long. CDR3 sequence: CASSLGGGHHNEQFF. CDR3 bases: TGTGCCAGCAGCTTAGGAGGGGGTCACCACAATGAGCAGTTCTTC.